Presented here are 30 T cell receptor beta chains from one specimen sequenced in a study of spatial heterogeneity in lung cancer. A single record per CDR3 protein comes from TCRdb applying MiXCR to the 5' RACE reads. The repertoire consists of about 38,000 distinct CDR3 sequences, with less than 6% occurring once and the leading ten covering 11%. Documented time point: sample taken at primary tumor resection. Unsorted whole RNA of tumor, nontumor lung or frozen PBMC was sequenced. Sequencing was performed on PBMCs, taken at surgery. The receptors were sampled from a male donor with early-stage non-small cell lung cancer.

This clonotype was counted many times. In DNA, the CDR3 is TGTGCCAGCAGCTTAGCGGGGGGAGCAGATACGCAGTATTTT. Encoded protein: CASSLAGGADTQYF. The rearrangement uses TRBV7-9 and TRBJ2-3; TRBD2 is a possible D gene (6 bases). The length of the CDR3 is 14 residues. The germline V and J ends were trimmed by 0 bases and 4 bases, with 8 bases remaining between them. The V gene's germline CDR1 is SEHNR and CDR2 FQNEAQ (reference sequence).

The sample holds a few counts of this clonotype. CDR3 in DNA: TGTGCCAGCAGTTTAAGCGACTACGAGCAGTACTTC. This codes for CASSLSDYEQYF. The chain is built from TRBV28 and TRBJ2-7, with D unclear. The CDR3 extends over 12 amino acids. Trimming took 2 bases from V and 3 from J, leaving 5 bases between them. Germline CDR1 MDHEN, CDR2 SYDVKM.

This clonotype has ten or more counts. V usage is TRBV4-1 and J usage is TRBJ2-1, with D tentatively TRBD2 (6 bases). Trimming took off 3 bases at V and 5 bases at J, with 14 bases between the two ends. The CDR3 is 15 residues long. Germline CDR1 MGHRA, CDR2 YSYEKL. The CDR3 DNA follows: TGCGCCAGCAGCCACCGGGGGTCCCGTAACAATGAGCAGTTCTTC. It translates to CASSHRGSRNNEQFF.

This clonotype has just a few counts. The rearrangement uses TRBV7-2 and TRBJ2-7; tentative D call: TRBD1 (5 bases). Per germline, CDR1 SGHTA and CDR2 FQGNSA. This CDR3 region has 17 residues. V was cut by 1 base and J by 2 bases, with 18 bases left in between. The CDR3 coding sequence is TGTGCCAGCAGCTTAGTTGCCAATCCGACAGAGACCTACGAGCAGTACTTC. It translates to CASSLVANPTETYEQYF.

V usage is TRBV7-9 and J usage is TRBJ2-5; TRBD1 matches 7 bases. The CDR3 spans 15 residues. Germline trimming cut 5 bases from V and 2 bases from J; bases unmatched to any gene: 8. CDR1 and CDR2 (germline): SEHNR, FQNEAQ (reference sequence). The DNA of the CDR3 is TGTGCCAGCAGCGCCCGGACAGGACTGCAAGAGACCCAGTACTTC. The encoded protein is CASSARTGLQETQYF.

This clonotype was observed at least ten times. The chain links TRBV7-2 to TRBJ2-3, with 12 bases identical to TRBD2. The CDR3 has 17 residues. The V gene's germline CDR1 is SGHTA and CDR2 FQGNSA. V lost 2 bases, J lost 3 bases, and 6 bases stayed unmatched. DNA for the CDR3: TGTGCCAGCAGCTTACGTAGGCTAGCGGGGGGGACAGATACGCAGTATTTT. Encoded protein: CASSLRRLAGGTDTQYF.

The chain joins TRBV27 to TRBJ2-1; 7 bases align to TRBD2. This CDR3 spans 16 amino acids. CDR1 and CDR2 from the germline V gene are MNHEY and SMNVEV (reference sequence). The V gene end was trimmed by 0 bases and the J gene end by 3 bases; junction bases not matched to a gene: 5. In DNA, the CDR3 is TGTGCCAGCAGTTTATCGCCTAGCGGACTCTACAATGAGCAGTTCTTC. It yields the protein CASSLSPSGLYNEQFF.

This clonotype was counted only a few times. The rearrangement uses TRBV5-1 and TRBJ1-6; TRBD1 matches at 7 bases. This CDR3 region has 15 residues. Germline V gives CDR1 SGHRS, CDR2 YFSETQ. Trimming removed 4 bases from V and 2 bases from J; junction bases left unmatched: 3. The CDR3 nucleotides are TGCGCCAGCAGCCCTGGACAGGCCTATAATTCACCCCTCCACTTT. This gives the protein CASSPGQAYNSPLHF.

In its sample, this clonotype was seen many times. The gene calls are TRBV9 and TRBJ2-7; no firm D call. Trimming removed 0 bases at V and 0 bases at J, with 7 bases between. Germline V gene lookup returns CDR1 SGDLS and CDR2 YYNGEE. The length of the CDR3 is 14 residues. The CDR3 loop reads CASSVVAPSYEQYF. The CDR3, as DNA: TGTGCCAGCAGCGTAGTAGCTCCCTCCTACGAGCAGTACTTC. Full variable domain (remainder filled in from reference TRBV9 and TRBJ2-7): DSGVTQTPKHLITATGQRVTLRCSPRSGDLSVYWYQQSLDQGLQFLIQYYNGEERAKGNILERFSAQQFPDLHSELNLSSLELGDSALYFCASSVVAPSYEQYFGPGTRLTVT.

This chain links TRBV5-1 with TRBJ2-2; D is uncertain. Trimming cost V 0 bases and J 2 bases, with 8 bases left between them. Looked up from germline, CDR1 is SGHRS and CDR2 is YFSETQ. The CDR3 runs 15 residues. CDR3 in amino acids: CASSLANFNTGELFF. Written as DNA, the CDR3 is TGCGCCAGCAGCTTGGCCAATTTCAACACCGGGGAGCTGTTTTTT.

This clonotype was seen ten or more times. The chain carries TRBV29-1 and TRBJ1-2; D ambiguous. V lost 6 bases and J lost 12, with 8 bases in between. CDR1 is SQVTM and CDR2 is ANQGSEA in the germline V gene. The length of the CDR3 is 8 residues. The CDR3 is CSVPLHTF. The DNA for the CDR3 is TGCAGCGTCCCTCTCCACACCTTC.

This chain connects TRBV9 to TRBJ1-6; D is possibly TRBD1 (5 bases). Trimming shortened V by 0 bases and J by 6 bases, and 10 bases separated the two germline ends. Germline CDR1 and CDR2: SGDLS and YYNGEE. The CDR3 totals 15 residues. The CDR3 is CASSVGGTSNSPLHF. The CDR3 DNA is TGTGCCAGCAGCGTAGGGGGGACGTCTAATTCACCCCTCCACTTT.

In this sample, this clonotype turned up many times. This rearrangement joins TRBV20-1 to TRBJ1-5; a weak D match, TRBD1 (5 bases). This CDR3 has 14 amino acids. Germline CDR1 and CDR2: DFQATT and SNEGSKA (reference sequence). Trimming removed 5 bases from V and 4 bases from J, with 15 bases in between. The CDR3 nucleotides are TGCAGTGCTTATTTTAGGGGAGAGAATCAGCCCCAGCATTTT. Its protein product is CSAYFRGENQPQHF.

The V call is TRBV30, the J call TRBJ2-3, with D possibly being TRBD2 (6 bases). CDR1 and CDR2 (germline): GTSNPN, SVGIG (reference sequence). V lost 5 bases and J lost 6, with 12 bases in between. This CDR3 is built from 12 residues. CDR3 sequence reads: CAWGGTWDTQYF. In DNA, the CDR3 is TGTGCCTGGGGCGGGACTTGGGATACGCAGTATTTT.

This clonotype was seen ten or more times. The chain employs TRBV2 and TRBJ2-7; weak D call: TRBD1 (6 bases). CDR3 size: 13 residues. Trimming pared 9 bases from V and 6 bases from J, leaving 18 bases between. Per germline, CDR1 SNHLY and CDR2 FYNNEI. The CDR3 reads CASYRDIPAEQYF. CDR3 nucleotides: TGTGCCAGTTACCGGGACATCCCGGCCGAGCAGTACTTC.

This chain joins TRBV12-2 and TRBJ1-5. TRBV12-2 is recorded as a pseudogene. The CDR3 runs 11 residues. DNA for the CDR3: TGTGCAAGTCGCTTAGTTAAGCTCCAGCATTTT. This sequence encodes CASRLVKLQHF.

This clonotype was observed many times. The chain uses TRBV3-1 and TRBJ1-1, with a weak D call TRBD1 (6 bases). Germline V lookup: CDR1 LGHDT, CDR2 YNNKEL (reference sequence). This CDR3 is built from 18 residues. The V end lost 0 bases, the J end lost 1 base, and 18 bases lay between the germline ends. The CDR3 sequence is CASSQDAQGPYSNTEAFF. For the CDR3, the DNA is TGTGCCAGCAGCCAAGATGCGCAGGGGCCCTATTCGAACACTGAAGCTTTCTTT.

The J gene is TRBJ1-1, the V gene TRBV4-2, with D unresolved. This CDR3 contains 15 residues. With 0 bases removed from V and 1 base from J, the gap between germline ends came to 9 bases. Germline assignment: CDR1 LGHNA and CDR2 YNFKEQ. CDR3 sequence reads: CASSQDPGWNTEAFF. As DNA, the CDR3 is TGTGCCAGCAGCCAAGATCCGGGTTGGAACACTGAAGCTTTCTTT.

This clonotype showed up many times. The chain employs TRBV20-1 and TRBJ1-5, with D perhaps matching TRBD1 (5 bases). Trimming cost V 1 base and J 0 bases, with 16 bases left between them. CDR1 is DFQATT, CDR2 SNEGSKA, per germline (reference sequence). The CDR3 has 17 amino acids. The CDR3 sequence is CSARVSREGYSNQPQHF. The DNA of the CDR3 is TGCAGTGCTAGAGTCTCCAGGGAGGGCTATAGCAATCAGCCCCAGCATTTT.

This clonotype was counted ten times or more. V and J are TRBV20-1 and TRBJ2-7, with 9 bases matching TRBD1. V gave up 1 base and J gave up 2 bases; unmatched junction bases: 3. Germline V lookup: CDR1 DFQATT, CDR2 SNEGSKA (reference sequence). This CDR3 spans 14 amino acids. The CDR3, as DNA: TGCAGTGCTAGAGCCGGGACAGGGACCTACGAGCAGTACTTC. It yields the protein CSARAGTGTYEQYF.

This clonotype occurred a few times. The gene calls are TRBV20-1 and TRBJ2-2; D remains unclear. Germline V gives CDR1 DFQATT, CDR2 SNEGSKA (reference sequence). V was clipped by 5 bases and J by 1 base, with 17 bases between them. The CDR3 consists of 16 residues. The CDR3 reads CSAAEDAAMNTGELFF. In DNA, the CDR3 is TGCAGTGCTGCCGAGGACGCCGCGATGAACACCGGGGAGCTGTTTTTT.

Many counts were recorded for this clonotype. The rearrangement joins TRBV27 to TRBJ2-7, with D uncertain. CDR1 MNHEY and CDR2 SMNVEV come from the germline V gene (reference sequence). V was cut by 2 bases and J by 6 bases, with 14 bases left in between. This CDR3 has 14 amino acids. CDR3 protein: CASSLRQPPGEQYF. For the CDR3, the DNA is TGTGCCAGCAGTTTACGTCAGCCTCCGGGCGAGCAGTACTTC.

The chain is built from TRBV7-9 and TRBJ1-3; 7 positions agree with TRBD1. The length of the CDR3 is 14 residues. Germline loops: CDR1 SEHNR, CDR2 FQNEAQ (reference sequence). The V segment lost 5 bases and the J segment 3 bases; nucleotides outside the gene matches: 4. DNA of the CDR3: TGTGCCAGCAGCCAGACAGGGATTGGAAACACCATATATTTT. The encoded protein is CASSQTGIGNTIYF.

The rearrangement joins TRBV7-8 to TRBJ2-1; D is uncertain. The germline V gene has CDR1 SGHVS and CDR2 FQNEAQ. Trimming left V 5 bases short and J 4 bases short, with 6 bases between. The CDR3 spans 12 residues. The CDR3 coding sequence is TGTGCCAGCAGCCCCTATTACAATGAGCAGTTCTTC. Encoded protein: CASSPYYNEQFF. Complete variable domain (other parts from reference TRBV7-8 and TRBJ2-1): GAGVSQSPRYKVAKRGQDVALRCDPISGHVSLFWYQQALGQGPEFLTYFQNEAQLDKSGLPSDRFFAERPEGSVSTLKIQRTQQEDSAVYLCASSPYYNEQFFGPGTRLTVL.

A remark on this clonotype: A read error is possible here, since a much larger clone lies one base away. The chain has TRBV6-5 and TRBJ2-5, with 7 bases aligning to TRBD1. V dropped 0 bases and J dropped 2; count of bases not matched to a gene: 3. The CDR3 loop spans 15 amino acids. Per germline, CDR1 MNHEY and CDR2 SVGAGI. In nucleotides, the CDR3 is TGTGCCAGCAGTTACTCGAGGGGGCGACAAGAGACCCAGTACTTC. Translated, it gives CASSYSRGRQETQYF.

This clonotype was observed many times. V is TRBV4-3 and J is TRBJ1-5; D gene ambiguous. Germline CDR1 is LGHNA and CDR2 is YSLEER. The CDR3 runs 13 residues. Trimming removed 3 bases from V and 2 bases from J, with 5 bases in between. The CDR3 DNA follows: TGCGCCAGCAGCCAGGTGGGCAATCAGCCCCAGCATTTT. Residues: CASSQVGNQPQHF.

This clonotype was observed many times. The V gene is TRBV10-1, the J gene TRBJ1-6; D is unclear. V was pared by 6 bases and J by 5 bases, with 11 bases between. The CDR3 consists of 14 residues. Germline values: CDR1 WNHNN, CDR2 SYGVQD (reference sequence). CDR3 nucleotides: TGCGCCAGCAGCCTCGGACGGAATAATTCACCCCTCCACTTT. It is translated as CASSLGRNNSPLHF.

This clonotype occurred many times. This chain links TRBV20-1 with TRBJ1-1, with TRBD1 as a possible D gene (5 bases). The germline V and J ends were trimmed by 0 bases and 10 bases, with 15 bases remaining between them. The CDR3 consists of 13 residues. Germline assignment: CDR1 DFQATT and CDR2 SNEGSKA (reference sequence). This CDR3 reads CSAREGQGRGAFF. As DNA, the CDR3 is TGCAGTGCTAGAGAGGGGCAGGGAAGGGGAGCTTTCTTT.

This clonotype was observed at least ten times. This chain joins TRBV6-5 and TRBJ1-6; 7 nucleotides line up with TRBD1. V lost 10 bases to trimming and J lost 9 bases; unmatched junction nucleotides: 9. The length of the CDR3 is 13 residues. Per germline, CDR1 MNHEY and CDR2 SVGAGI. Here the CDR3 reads CAIGRGLASPLHF. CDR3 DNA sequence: TGTGCCATCGGAAGGGGGCTCGCTTCACCCCTCCACTTT.

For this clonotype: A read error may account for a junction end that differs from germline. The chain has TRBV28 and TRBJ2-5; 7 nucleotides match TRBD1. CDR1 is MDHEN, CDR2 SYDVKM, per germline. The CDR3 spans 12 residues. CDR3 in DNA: TGTGCCAGCAGTACAGGGGAGAGGACCCATTACTTC. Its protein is CASSTGERTHYF.